One sample yielded the 24 T cell receptor beta chains listed below, sequenced in a study of regulatory T cells in long-lasting Graves disease. Stated time point: newly diagnosed GD, antithyroid drugs for less than 3 months. Construction of the TCR library relied on RNA isolated from PBMCs. Building of the TCR beta libraries involved iRepertoire HTBI primers and Arm-PCR of CDR3 regions. TCRdb re-derived calls from the multiplex PCR reads in MiXCR, one entry per CDR3 protein. This sample yields about 560,000 distinct CDR3 sequences, of which 15% to 20% are seen a single time; approximately 12% belongs to the top ten. These data were likewise used in another study, on T cells in Graves' hyperthyroidism and ophthalmopathy.

The sample here was peripheral blood mononuclear cells (PBMCs), taken at new diagnosis, from a patient treated with antithyroid drugs. The receptors here all came from a man between 18 and 35 years old with Graves disease.

The chain uses TRBV20-1 and TRBJ2-6, with D possibly matching TRBD1 (6 bases). This CDR3 has 15 amino acids. The germline V gene has CDR1 DFQATT and CDR2 SNEGSKA (reference sequence). Trimming took off 3 bases at V and 2 bases at J, with 11 bases between the two ends. Here the CDR3 reads CSASQQGAGANVLTF. The DNA of the CDR3 is TGCAGTGCTAGCCAACAGGGCGCTGGGGCCAACGTCCTGACTTTC.

This clonotype appeared once. The genes are TRBV7-9 and TRBJ2-7; 10 nucleotides match TRBD2. This CDR3 is built from 21 residues. V shed 1 base, J shed 2 bases, and the junction held 20 bases outside the gene matches. Germline V CDR1 and CDR2: SEHNR, FQNEAQ (reference sequence). The CDR3 DNA reads TGTGCCAGCAGCTTAGTCCGCATCCTGCCCCTAGCGGGAGAGGGTACCTACGAGCAGTACTTC. Translated, it gives CASSLVRILPLAGEGTYEQYF.

A few counts support this clonotype. This sequence joins TRBV5-1 and TRBJ2-7; TRBD1 is a possible D gene (6 bases). This CDR3 is built from 15 residues. The germline V gene has CDR1 SGHRS and CDR2 YFSETQ. The V end was cut by 0 bases, the J end by 3 bases, with 13 bases between. The CDR3: CASSLGTGRNYEQYF. The CDR3 coding sequence is TGCGCCAGCAGCTTGGGAACAGGGAGAAACTACGAGCAGTACTTC. The full variable domain, completed using reference TRBV5-1 and TRBJ2-7, is KAGVTQTPRYLIKTRGQQVTLSCSPISGHRSVSWYQQTPGQGLQFLFEYFSETQRNKGNFPGRFSGRQFSNSRSEMNVSTLELGDSALYLCASSLGTGRNYEQYFGPGTRLTVT.

This clonotype was counted at least ten times. V is TRBV29-1 and J is TRBJ2-7; tentatively, D is TRBD1 or TRBD2 (5 bases each). The germline V gene encodes CDR1 SQVTM and CDR2 ANQGSEA. V lost 6 bases and J lost 6, with 18 bases in between. The CDR3 length is 13 residues. CDR3: CSVQPGTVGEQYF. The DNA of the CDR3 is TGCAGCGTCCAACCCGGGACCGTCGGCGAGCAGTACTTC.

The genes are TRBV20-1 and TRBJ1-5; TRBD1 matches 7 bases. Germline-derived CDR1 and CDR2 are DFQATT and SNEGSKA (reference sequence). J was trimmed by 0 bases and V by 0 bases; bases with no gene match: 5. CDR3 length equals 16 residues. DNA of the CDR3: TGCAGTGCTAGAGATGGGGACAGAGGTAGCAATCAGCCCCAGCATTTT. Translating gives CSARDGDRGSNQPQHF.

This clonotype occurred many times. The chain combines TRBV13 with TRBJ2-5, with no clear D. The V end lost 5 bases, the J end lost 2 bases, and 12 bases lay between the germline ends. Germline CDR1 and CDR2: PRHDT and FYEKMQ (reference sequence). CDR3 length: 14 residues. This chain's CDR3 is CASSLRNTQETQYF. CDR3 nucleotides: TGTGCCAGCAGCCTCCGGAATACACAAGAGACCCAGTACTTC.

There are a few counts of this clonotype. The chain couples TRBV20-1 to TRBJ2-3; D gene unclear. Trimming took off 4 bases at V and 4 bases at J, with 6 bases between the two ends. CDR3 length: 11 amino acids. Looked up from germline, CDR1 is DFQATT and CDR2 is SNEGSKA (reference sequence). DNA for the CDR3: TGCAGTGCTACCGCGGCAGATACGCAGTATTTT. Amino acids: CSATAADTQYF.

This clonotype was counted a few times. Since a much larger clone is just one base distant, this may be a read error. The chain links TRBV5-1 to TRBJ2-5; 8 bases agree with TRBD1. The germline V gene encodes CDR1 SGHRS and CDR2 YFSETQ. The CDR3 runs to 13 residues. The CDR3 spells CARSLDREETQYF. The CDR3 region has the DNA TGCGCCCGCAGCTTGGACAGGGAAGAGACCCAGTACTTC.

This clonotype was counted many times. This rearrangement joins TRBV12-3 or TRBV12-4 to TRBJ1-1; 8 positions agree with TRBD1. This CDR3 comprises 13 residues. V lost 6 bases and J lost 5; bases outside the gene matches: 5. The CDR3 DNA follows: TGTGCCAGCAGACAACAGGGGGATACTGAAGCTTTCTTT. It yields the protein CASRQQGDTEAFF.

This clonotype was seen only a few times. The chain recombines TRBV30 with TRBJ2-7, with TRBD1 as a possible D gene (6 bases). Germline CDR1 reads GTSNPN; CDR2 reads SVGIG (reference sequence). Trimming left V 1 base short and J 3 bases short, with 10 bases between. The CDR3 contains 13 residues. This chain's CDR3 is CAWSGVDSYEQYF. CDR3 sequence (DNA): TGTGCCTGGAGTGGGGTGGACAGCTACGAGCAGTACTTC.

In this sample, this clonotype turned up many times. This chain uses TRBV2 with TRBJ2-7; TRBD2 aligns across 9 bases. CDR1 is SNHLY, CDR2 FYNNEI, per germline. CDR3 length: 14 amino acids. J gave up 1 base and V 6 bases, and 4 bases lay outside the gene matches. The DNA for the CDR3 is TGTGCCAGCAGGGGTAGCGGGAGTTCCTACGAGCAGTACTTC. Protein product: CASRGSGSSYEQYF.

The chain employs TRBV28 and TRBJ2-7; 7 bases are shared with TRBD1. There are 14 residues in the CDR3. V was pared by 6 bases and J by 5 bases, with 10 bases of the junction left unmatched. Germline assignment: CDR1 MDHEN and CDR2 SYDVKM. The CDR3 loop is CASSDRQGAHEQYF. The DNA of the CDR3 is TGTGCCAGCAGCGACCGACAGGGAGCCCACGAGCAGTACTTC.

This clonotype was observed many times. This chain connects TRBV2 to TRBJ1-2, with TRBD1 as a possible D gene (5 bases). CDR1 and CDR2 (germline): SNHLY, FYNNEI. Between the trimmed V and J ends, which lost 8 bases and 4 bases, there was a span of 20 bases. This CDR3 is built from 15 residues. The CDR3 region is CASRRQTQISYGYTF. CDR3 coding DNA: TGTGCCAGCCGGCGACAGACCCAGATCTCCTATGGCTACACCTTC.

V and J are TRBV7-2 and TRBJ2-7; 8 nucleotides align to TRBD2. This CDR3 is built from 14 residues. V shed 7 bases and J 7 bases; nucleotides not matched to a gene: 12. Germline-derived CDR1 and CDR2 are SGHTA and FQGNSA. The CDR3 loop is CASTRGGHVVEQYF. The DNA for the CDR3 is TGTGCCAGCACCCGGGGGGGCCACGTGGTGGAGCAGTACTTC.

This clonotype appeared many times. This chain links TRBV27 with TRBJ1-2; tentatively, D is TRBD1 (5 bases). This CDR3 region has 15 residues. The germline gives CDR1 MNHEY, CDR2 SMNVEV (reference sequence). With 0 bases removed from V and 4 bases from J, the gap between germline ends came to 12 bases. The CDR3 DNA is TGTGCCAGCAGTTTATCAGGCCCAGGGAGCTATGGCTACACCTTC. It translates to CASSLSGPGSYGYTF.

In the case of this clonotype: A far larger clone differs by one base, so this is likely a read error. The genes are TRBV29-1 and TRBJ2-4; 10 positions agree with TRBD2. V gave up 3 bases and J gave up 13 bases; unmatched junction bases: 24. Per germline, CDR1 SQVTM and CDR2 ANQGSEA. This CDR3 has 18 residues. CDR3 protein: CSVEPMGASGRYYNEQYF. Here the CDR3 DNA reads TGCAGCGTTGAGCCCATGGGGGCTAGCGGGAGATACTACAATGAGCAGTACTTC. The full variable domain, in which reference TRBV29-1 and TRBJ2-4 provide the parts outside the CDR3, is SAVISQKPSRDICQRGTSLTIQCQVDSQVTMMFWYRQQPGQSLTLIATANQGSEATYESGFVIDKFPISRPNLTFSTLTVSNMSPEDSSIYLCSVEPMGASGRYYNEQYFGAGTRLSVL.

This clonotype was counted many times. V usage is TRBV11-3 and J usage is TRBJ2-3, with D possibly being TRBD2 (6 bases). Trimming left V 2 bases short and J 5 bases short, with 14 bases between. The CDR3 is made up of 15 amino acids. Germline V gives CDR1 SGHNT, CDR2 YENEEA. The CDR3 DNA is TGTGCCAGCAGCTTATTTCCGGGAGCGGGAGATACGCAGTATTTT. It translates to CASSLFPGAGDTQYF.

This clonotype has ten or more counts. The chain recombines TRBV6-1 with TRBJ2-7; tentatively, D is TRBD1 (6 bases). Germline assignment: CDR1 MNHNS and CDR2 SASEGT. The CDR3 extends over 13 amino acids. The V gene lost 7 bases and the J gene lost 0 bases, with 10 bases spanning the gap. CDR3 region: CASISQGSYEQYF. The CDR3 nucleotides read TGTGCCAGCATCTCACAGGGCTCCTACGAGCAGTACTTC.

This clonotype appeared a few times. The chain couples TRBV19 to TRBJ2-2; D uncertain. Per germline, CDR1 LNHDA and CDR2 SQIVND (reference sequence). V lost 5 bases, J lost 2 bases, and 9 bases lay in between. The CDR3 runs 14 residues. This CDR3 is CASSGNTNTGELFF. For the CDR3, the DNA is TGTGCCAGTAGTGGGAACACCAACACCGGGGAGCTGTTTTTT.

This clonotype was found many times. The V and J genes are TRBV3-1 and TRBJ2-7, with 14 bases identical to TRBD2. This CDR3 has 16 residues. Germline trimming cut 5 bases from V and 4 bases from J; bases unmatched to any gene: 7. Germline loops: CDR1 LGHDT, CDR2 YNNKEL (reference sequence). The CDR3 nucleotides are TGTGCCAGCAGCTACCGACTAGCGGGAGGGAGGTACGAGCAGTACTTC. Amino acid sequence: CASSYRLAGGRYEQYF.

This clonotype appeared once. V and J are TRBV7-2 and TRBJ2-7; D is ambiguous. The CDR3 spans 14 residues. Trimming shortened V by 0 bases and J by 3 bases, and 9 bases separated the two germline ends. The V gene's germline CDR1 is SGHTA and CDR2 FQGNSA. The CDR3, as DNA: TGTGCCAGCAGCTTAGCTGCGGCGGTCTACGAGCAGTACTTC. Translation: CASSLAAAVYEQYF. The full variable domain, its missing parts supplied by reference TRBV7-2 and TRBJ2-7, is GAGVSQSPSNKVTEKGKDVELRCDPISGHTALYWYRQSLGQGLEFLIYFQGNSAPDKSGLPSDRFSAERTGGSVSTLTIQRTQQEDSAVYLCASSLAAAVYEQYFGPGTRLTVT.

The chain links TRBV24-1 to TRBJ2-3; TRBD2 aligns across 9 bases. The J segment lost 2 bases and the V segment lost 3 bases, leaving 8 bases of the junction unmatched. The germline gives CDR1 KGHDR, CDR2 SFDVKD. The CDR3 contains 17 residues. The CDR3 is CATSDAPGTSNTDTQYF. The CDR3 DNA follows: TGTGCCACCAGTGATGCCCCCGGGACTAGCAACACAGATACGCAGTATTTT.

This clonotype was observed many times. The gene calls are TRBV10-3 and TRBJ1-2, with D hard to call. CDR3 size: 12 residues. Germline V CDR1 and CDR2: ENHRY, SYGVKD. V was clipped by 3 bases and J by 5 bases, with 7 bases between them. CDR3 nucleotide sequence: TGTGCCATCAGTGATGAGGTGTATGGCTACACCTTC. Protein product: CAISDEVYGYTF.

V is TRBV7-9 and J is TRBJ2-7, with D hard to call. Germline CDR1 reads SEHNR; CDR2 reads FQNEAQ (reference sequence). Trimming removed 5 bases from V and 3 bases from J, with 8 bases in between. The length of the CDR3 is 12 residues. The CDR3 bases are TGTGCCAGCAGCACCGAATACTACGAGCAGTACTTC. It codes for CASSTEYYEQYF.